The source of this T cell receptor beta chain is a study of graft-versus-host responses after intestinal transplantation. Background on the study: Following induction with anti-thymocyte globulin, all recipients were given tacrolimus and steroids for about 3 years.

TCRdb's copy holds only in-frame clones and misses some; the assay was immunoSEQ multiplex PCR. The repertoire consists of over 90,000 clones, with roughly 91% occurring once and the leading ten covering under 0.2%. The CDR3 has 16 residues. V was pared by 2 bases and J by 1 base, with 13 bases between. Germline V lookup: CDR1 SGHDT, CDR2 YYEEEE. A word on this clone: Antigen specificity is unknown.

The chain has TRBV5-6 and TRBJ2-4, with unresolved D. This receptor was identified in a human donor who was the organ donor for an intestinal transplant. This specimen consisted of unstimulated CD4+ T cells sorted from spleen or lymph node cells, obtained before transplant. CDR3 bases: TGTGCCAGCAGCTTAGCCGCCCTCTTTGCCAAAAACATTCAGTACTTC. It codes for CASSLAALFAKNIQYF.